One and the same sample provided the 26 T cell receptor beta chains below, sequenced in a study of blood T cell repertoires in COVID-19. Sequencing was performed with immunoSEQ multiplex PCR; in TCRdb, only in-frame clones are kept and a portion is missing. The sample contains over 250,000 clones, approximately 91% of which appear only once. Source material: peripheral blood. These TCRs come from a person aged 18-30 years with COVID-19, enrolled during active disease.

The chain joins TRBV15 to TRBJ2-5; D may be TRBD1 (5 bases). Between the trimmed V and J ends, which lost 3 bases and 7 bases, there was a span of 12 bases. The germline V gene encodes CDR1 LNHNV and CDR2 YYDKDF (reference sequence). The CDR3 contains 13 residues. Here the CDR3 DNA reads TGTGCCACCAGCAGTCTGACAGCAGGGACCCAGTACTTC. This sequence encodes CATSSLTAGTQYF.

This chain uses TRBV6-2 or TRBV6-3 with TRBJ2-7; perhaps TRBD2 as D (6 bases). V was pared by 1 base and J by 6 bases, with 10 bases between. Germline V gives CDR1 MNHEY, CDR2 SVGEGT. The CDR3 runs to 13 residues. The CDR3 sequence is CASSYYEGGEQYF. CDR3 coding DNA: TGTGCCAGCAGTTACTACGAGGGAGGCGAGCAGTACTTC.

This chain connects TRBV4-2 to TRBJ2-3, with 9 bases that match TRBD2. The length of the CDR3 is 15 residues. CDR1 is LGHNA, CDR2 YNFKEQ, per germline. The V gene end was trimmed by 3 bases and the J gene end by 7 bases; junction bases not matched to a gene: 8. The CDR3 sequence is CASSQEHSGRNTQYF. In DNA, the CDR3 is TGTGCCAGCAGCCAGGAACACAGCGGGAGGAATACGCAGTATTTT.

The chain uses TRBV2 and TRBJ1-5; TRBD1 might be the D (5 bases). Germline V CDR1 and CDR2: SNHLY, FYNNEI. The germline V and J ends were trimmed by 6 bases and 0 bases, with 21 bases remaining between them. The CDR3 runs 18 residues. CDR3 sequence (DNA): TGTGCCAGCAGGAAGGAATACTGGACACCATATAGCAATCAGCCCCAGCATTTT. Its protein is CASRKEYWTPYSNQPQHF. The whole variable domain, remainder taken from reference TRBV2 and TRBJ1-5, is EPEVTQTPSHQVTQMGQEVILRCVPISNHLYFYWYRQILGQKVEFLVSFYNNEISEKSEIFDDQFSVERPDGSNFTLKIRSTKLEDSAMYFCASRKEYWTPYSNQPQHFGDGTRLSIL.

This clone is a singleton in its sample. The chain carries TRBV13 and TRBJ2-1; D may be TRBD1 (6 bases). Trimming shortened V by 7 bases and J by 8 bases, and 18 bases separated the two germline ends. Germline-derived CDR1 and CDR2 are PRHDT and FYEKMQ (reference sequence). The CDR3 extends over 14 amino acids. The CDR3 DNA is TGTGCCAGCAACAAGTATGGGGGCGGCGATGAGCAGTTCTTC. As protein: CASNKYGGGDEQFF. The full variable domain, its missing parts supplied by reference TRBV13 and TRBJ2-1, is AAGVIQSPRHLIKEKRETATLKCYPIPRHDTVYWYQQGPGQDPQFLISFYEKMQSDKGSIPDRFSAQQFSDYHSELNMSSLELGDSALYFCASNKYGGGDEQFFGPGTRLTVL.

V is TRBV29-1 and J is TRBJ2-3, with TRBD1 as a possible D gene (5 bases). V was pared by 5 bases and J by 4 bases, with 13 bases between. Germline loops: CDR1 SQVTM, CDR2 ANQGSEA. The CDR3 loop spans 13 amino acids. The CDR3 is CSVLDSLPDTQYF. CDR3 in DNA: TGCAGCGTTCTAGACAGTCTCCCAGATACGCAGTATTTT.

The chain has TRBV9 and TRBJ2-5; maybe TRBD2 (5 bases). Germline CDR1 SGDLS, CDR2 YYNGEE. There are 17 residues in the CDR3. V lost 0 bases to trimming and J lost 1 base, with 16 bases between them. The CDR3 loop is CASSVGERADPQETQYF. CDR3 DNA: TGTGCCAGCAGCGTAGGAGAGAGGGCTGACCCCCAAGAGACCCAGTACTTC. Complete variable domain (other parts from reference TRBV9 and TRBJ2-5): DSGVTQTPKHLITATGQRVTLRCSPRSGDLSVYWYQQSLDQGLQFLIQYYNGEERAKGNILERFSAQQFPDLHSELNLSSLELGDSALYFCASSVGERADPQETQYFGPGTRLLVL.

V gene TRBV6-6 combines with J gene TRBJ2-3; TRBD2 matches at 10 bases. V lost 6 bases, J lost 1 base, and 7 bases stayed unmatched. Per germline, CDR1 MNHNY and CDR2 SVGAGI (reference sequence). The CDR3 spans 16 residues. The CDR3 coding sequence is TGTGCCAGCAGATACACTAGCGGGGCCGGCACAGATACGCAGTATTTT. This translates into CASRYTSGAGTDTQYF.

V and J are TRBV5-1 and TRBJ2-6; possibly TRBD2 for D (5 bases). Germline CDR1 SGHRS, CDR2 YFSETQ. Trimming removed 1 base at V and 3 bases at J, with 11 bases between. The CDR3 runs to 16 residues. In DNA form, the CDR3 reads TGCGCCAGCAGCTTGCGGGGTTCGGGTGGGGCCAACGTCCTGACTTTC. Encoded protein: CASSLRGSGGANVLTF. The full variable domain, in which reference TRBV5-1 and TRBJ2-6 provide the parts outside the CDR3, is KAGVTQTPRYLIKTRGQQVTLSCSPISGHRSVSWYQQTPGQGLQFLFEYFSETQRNKGNFPGRFSGRQFSNSRSEMNVSTLELGDSALYLCASSLRGSGGANVLTFGAGSRLTVL.

This clone was detected once. V and J are TRBV24-1 and TRBJ2-3, with 7 positions matching TRBD1. The CDR3 is 17 amino acids. Looked up from germline, CDR1 is KGHDR and CDR2 is SFDVKD. The V gene end was trimmed by 4 bases and the J gene end by 0 bases; junction bases not matched to a gene: 9. CDR3 sequence (DNA): TGTGCCACCAGTGAGTTGGGACAGCTTGGTAGCACAGATACGCAGTATTTT. Protein: CATSELGQLGSTDTQYF.

The chain links TRBV6-6 to TRBJ2-4; 11 positions match TRBD1. The CDR3 runs 20 residues. The V and J ends lost 5 bases and 3 bases, in that order; junction bases with no gene match: 18. Germline values: CDR1 MNHNY, CDR2 SVGAGI (reference sequence). In nucleotides, the CDR3 is TGTGCCAGCAGTCGCACCTTCGGGACAGGGGGTGATTTGGGCAAAAACATTCAGTACTTC. Translated: CASSRTFGTGGDLGKNIQYF.

The chain is built from TRBV4-1 and TRBJ2-2; 8 nucleotides line up with TRBD2. The germline CDR1 and CDR2 sequences are MGHRA and YSYEKL. The CDR3 sequence is 18 residues long. The V segment lost 4 bases and the J segment 2 bases; nucleotides outside the gene matches: 12. This CDR3 reads CASSPQTWTSNNTGELFF. DNA for the CDR3: TGCGCCAGCAGCCCTCAAACTTGGACTAGCAACAACACCGGGGAGCTGTTTTTT.

The chain uses TRBV11-2 and TRBJ2-7; maybe TRBD2 (6 bases). V dropped 5 bases and J dropped 1 base, with 15 bases sitting between them. The length of the CDR3 is 15 residues. The germline CDR1 and CDR2 sequences are SGHAT and FQNNGV. The CDR3 nucleotides read TGTGCCAGCAGCCCCTTGCAGGGACTGTCCTACGAGCAGTACTTC. This sequence encodes CASSPLQGLSYEQYF.

CDR3 region: CATSGDRNNQPQHF. The DNA for the CDR3 is TGTGCCACCAGCGGGGACAGAAACAATCAGCCCCAGCATTTT. The chain carries TRBV15 and TRBJ1-5; 7 bases fit TRBD1. CDR3 size: 14 residues. Germline CDR1 and CDR2: LNHNV and YYDKDF (reference sequence). V trimming: 5 bases; J trimming: 3 bases; junction bases outside the gene matches: 4.

The V call is TRBV2, the J call TRBJ2-7; D gene uncertain. CDR1 SNHLY and CDR2 FYNNEI come from the germline V gene. V was clipped by 4 bases and J by 5 bases, with 9 bases between them. This CDR3 is 12 amino acids long. The DNA for the CDR3 is TGTGCCAGCAGTGCCTGGAGAGACGAGCAGTACTTC. Translating it yields CASSAWRDEQYF.

V is TRBV7-9 and J is TRBJ2-1; D may be TRBD2 (5 bases). Trimming removed 5 bases from V and 4 bases from J, with 18 bases in between. CDR1 SEHNR and CDR2 FQNEAQ come from the germline V gene (reference sequence). The CDR3 sequence is 16 residues long. This CDR3 reads CASSAPPSGGYNEQFF. CDR3 nucleotides: TGTGCCAGCAGCGCTCCTCCAAGCGGAGGTTACAATGAGCAGTTCTTC.

V is TRBV5-8 and J is TRBJ1-4; D remains ambiguous. Germline lookup yields CDR1 SGHTS and CDR2 YDEGEE. The V and J ends lost 4 bases and 8 bases respectively, with 12 bases between them. CDR3 length: 13 amino acids. The CDR3 DNA reads TGTGCCAGCAGCGCCCGGGTCGCGGAAAAACTGTTTTTT. Its protein product is CASSARVAEKLFF.

J is TRBJ2-7 and V is TRBV5-1; weak D call: TRBD1 (5 bases). The length of the CDR3 is 13 residues. The V gene's germline CDR1 is SGHRS and CDR2 YFSETQ. V was shortened by 4 bases and J by 0 bases, with 8 bases between the two germline ends. This CDR3 is CASSATVSYEQYF. The DNA of the CDR3 is TGCGCCAGCAGCGCGACAGTCTCCTACGAGCAGTACTTC.

V and J are TRBV6-1 and TRBJ2-7; D uncertain. The V gene lost 1 base and the J gene lost 3 bases, with 13 bases spanning the gap. Germline CDR1 is MNHNS and CDR2 is SASEGT. This CDR3 contains 15 residues. CDR3 sequence reads: CASSEVFQLVYEQYF. DNA for the CDR3: TGTGCCAGCAGTGAAGTTTTTCAGTTGGTCTACGAGCAGTACTTC.

The chain has TRBV5-1 and TRBJ2-6, with D maybe TRBD1 (6 bases). Looked up from germline, CDR1 is SGHRS and CDR2 is YFSETQ. V was pared by 4 bases and J by 3 bases, with 20 bases between. This CDR3 has 18 amino acids. The CDR3 protein is CASSPSLSGGLGANVLTF. The CDR3 bases are TGCGCCAGCAGCCCCTCTCTGAGTGGGGGCCTTGGGGCCAACGTCCTGACTTTC.

The chain links TRBV9 to TRBJ2-6, with D unclear. CDR1 SGDLS and CDR2 YYNGEE come from the germline V gene. V shed 0 bases and J shed 4 bases, with 8 bases lying between them. The CDR3 length is 15 residues. As DNA, the CDR3 is TGTGCCAGCAGCGTAGGTCCGGTGGGGGCCAACGTCCTGACTTTC. Translated, it gives CASSVGPVGANVLTF.

V usage is TRBV19 and J usage is TRBJ2-5, with D possibly TRBD2 on 6 matching bases. This CDR3 is built from 14 residues. From germline, CDR1 is LNHDA and CDR2 SQIVND (reference sequence). V was trimmed by 6 bases and J by 2 bases, leaving 13 bases between them. The CDR3 protein is CASSIGTPQETQYF. The DNA of the CDR3 is TGTGCCAGTAGCATCGGGACTCCTCAAGAGACCCAGTACTTC.

The rearrangement uses TRBV7-9 and TRBJ2-7; no clear D. In germline, CDR1 is SEHNR, CDR2 FQNEAQ (reference sequence). The V end lost 1 base, the J end lost 4 bases, and 11 bases lay between the germline ends. This CDR3 spans 14 amino acids. CDR3 loop: CASSLGGPPYEQYF. The CDR3 DNA sequence: TGTGCCAGCAGCTTAGGCGGCCCTCCTTACGAGCAGTACTTC.

This sequence joins TRBV9 and TRBJ1-3; TRBD1 aligns across 8 bases. Trimming cost V 3 bases and J 0 bases; bases outside gene matches: 14. The CDR3 is made up of 19 amino acids. Germline-derived CDR1 and CDR2 are SGDLS and YYNGEE. The CDR3 region is CASSALTGAASISGNTIYF. In DNA, the CDR3 is TGTGCCAGCAGCGCATTGACAGGGGCGGCCTCGATCTCTGGAAACACCATATATTTT.

V usage is TRBV20-1 and J usage is TRBJ1-5, with TRBD1 identical over 7 bases. The CDR3 is made up of 14 amino acids. Germline CDR1 reads DFQATT; CDR2 reads SNEGSKA (reference sequence). Trimming at V came to 6 bases and at J to 7 bases, leaving 12 bases not matched to a gene. CDR3 sequence: CSASPGTAGQPQHF. The CDR3 DNA sequence: TGCAGTGCCAGTCCCGGGACAGCCGGGCAGCCCCAGCATTTT.

This chain uses TRBV5-1 with TRBJ2-2, with 8 nucleotides matching TRBD1. In germline, CDR1 is SGHRS, CDR2 YFSETQ. CDR3 size: 15 residues. V lost 4 bases, J lost 1 base, and 3 bases stayed unmatched. CDR3 coding DNA: TGCGCCAGCAGCGCCGACAGGGGGAACACCGGGGAGCTGTTTTTT. Its translation: CASSADRGNTGELFF.